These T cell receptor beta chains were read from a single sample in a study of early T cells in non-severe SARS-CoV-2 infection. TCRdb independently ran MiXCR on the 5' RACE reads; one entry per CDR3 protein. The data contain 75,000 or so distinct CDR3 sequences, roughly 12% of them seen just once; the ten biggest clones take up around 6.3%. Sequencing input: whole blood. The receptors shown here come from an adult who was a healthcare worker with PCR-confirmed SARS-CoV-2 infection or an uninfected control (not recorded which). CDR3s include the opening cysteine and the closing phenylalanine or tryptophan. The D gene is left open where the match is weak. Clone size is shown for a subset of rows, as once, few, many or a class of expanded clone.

DNA: TGTGCCAGCAGCCCCGGGGGACGGGATCAGCCCCAGCATTTT
CDR3: CASSPGGRDQPQHF
V: TRBV3-1
size: few
length: 14
D: -
J: TRBJ1-5

DNA: TGCAGCGTTGAGCGGGATCACAATGAGCAGTTCTTC
CDR3: CSVERDHNEQFF
V: TRBV29-1
size: -
length: 12
D: -
J: TRBJ2-1

DNA: TGCAGTGCTAGAGAGACCGGGACAGGCCATTCACCCCTCCACTTT
CDR3: CSARETGTGHSPLHF
V: TRBV20-1
size: many
length: 15
D: TRBD1
J: TRBJ1-6

DNA: TGTGCCAGCAGCTTAACTAATATCGAGACCCAGTACTTC
CDR3: CASSLTNIETQYF
V: TRBV7-3
size: many
length: 13
D: -
J: TRBJ2-5

DNA: TGTGCCAGCAGTTACAGGACAGGGGACGACGGTGGTGAGCAGTTCTTC
CDR3: CASSYRTGDDGGEQFF
V: TRBV6-2/TRBV6-3
size: many
length: 16
D: TRBD1
J: TRBJ2-1

DNA: TGTGCCAGCAGCTTGGGCAGGGGCTCCTACGAGCAGTACTTC
CDR3: CASSLGRGSYEQYF
V: TRBV5-6
size: -
length: 14
D: -
J: TRBJ2-7

DNA: TGTGCCAGCAGCTTAGAAATTCGGACGGAGACCCAGTACTTC
CDR3: CASSLEIRTETQYF
V: TRBV11-2
size: -
length: 14
D: -
J: TRBJ2-5

DNA: TGTGCCAGCACCCCGACGGTTAGAAGTTTGTCCCAGTACTTC
CDR3: CASTPTVRSLSQYF
V: TRBV3-1
size: few
length: 14
D: -
J: TRBJ2-5

DNA: TGCGCCAGCAGCTCAGGGACAGGGGGCACGGGCTACACCTTC
CDR3: CASSSGTGGTGYTF
V: TRBV5-1
size: -
length: 14
D: TRBD1
J: TRBJ1-2

DNA: TGCAGCTCCAGCCGGGGAGAGACCCAGTACTTC
CDR3: CSSSRGETQYF
V: TRBV29-1
size: -
length: 11
D: -
J: TRBJ2-5

DNA: TGTGCTAGTGGACCGCCGGTAGGTAGCAATCAGCCCCAGCATTTT
CDR3: CASGPPVGSNQPQHF
V: TRBV12-5
size: many
length: 15
D: -
J: TRBJ1-5

DNA: TGCAGTGCTTCGAGGGAAACTGGCTACACCTTC
CDR3: CSASRETGYTF
V: TRBV20-1
size: -
length: 11
D: -
J: TRBJ1-2

DNA: TGTGCCAGCAGTTTTAGGACAGGGCCGGAGACTGAAGCTTTCTTT
CDR3: CASSFRTGPETEAFF
V: TRBV12-3/TRBV12-4
size: few
length: 15
D: TRBD1
J: TRBJ1-1

DNA: TGTGCCAGCAGCTCGAGCGGGAGGGGGATCACAGATACGCAGTATTTT
CDR3: CASSSSGRGITDTQYF
V: TRBV7-9
size: few
length: 16
D: TRBD2
J: TRBJ2-3